This T cell receptor (beta chain) was sequenced during a study of T-cell reconstitution after alpha-beta-depleted transplantation in children. The CDR3 totals 14 residues. V shed 5 bases and J shed 10 bases, with 18 bases lying between them. Germline assignment: CDR1 MNHEY and CDR2 SVGEGT. A remark on this clonotype: The antigen remains undetermined.

Study observations and caveats: Surviving recipient T cells and intrathymic progenitors accounted for some patients' high TCRbeta diversity at day 60. Fresh T-cell production supplied most of the T-cell counts and diversity seen one year after transplant.

Unique molecular identifiers were used in preparing the TCRbeta library. TCRdb processed the PCR reads anew with MiXCR; each CDR3 protein has one entry. The sample has 780,000 or so distinct CDR3 sequences; approximately 15% are singletons. The source of this sequence is a male patient aged 10-17 years who had a stem cell transplant for acute lymphoblastic leukemia, so the T cells may come from the graft donor. Source: PBMCs, mostly from graft donor cells, taken 360 days after TCRalphabeta/CD19-depleted stem cell transplant. The chain joins TRBV6-2 or TRBV6-3 to TRBJ2-1, with D perhaps matching TRBD2 (6 bases). This CDR3 is CASSRDWGVGEQFF. In DNA form, the CDR3 reads TGTGCCAGCAGTCGCGACTGGGGGGTGGGGGAGCAGTTCTTC.